This T cell receptor beta chain was sequenced during a study of T cell responses to AZD1222 COVID-19 vaccine. Study-level findings and limits: Donors skewed white British and female; clonal diversity was possibly underestimated. Two AZD1222 administrations were followed by greater Spike-specific TCR breadth and depth. Targeting of unmutated variant regions was reportedly seen in nearly half of spike-specific TCRs. At study baseline, merely a handful of AZD1222 recipients were seropositive.

The protocol was immunoSEQ multiplex PCR, while the TCRdb copy is restricted to in-frame clones and leaves out a portion. The sample records around 70,000 clones, more than 70% being singletons. This CDR3 comprises 15 residues. Germline loops: CDR1 KGHSH, CDR2 LQKENI. The ends lost 1 base at V and 2 bases at J; junction bases unmatched: 3. This clone showed up just once. Its target is not known. The TCR was taken from an adult in good health. Material: peripheral blood, obtained on day 0 of AZD1222 vaccination. The V gene is TRBV18, the J gene TRBJ2-3, with 7 bases fitting TRBD2. CDR3 region: CASSPLAGITDTQYF. CDR3 DNA: TGTGCCAGCTCACCACTAGCGGGCATCACAGATACGCAGTATTTT.